The subject of this entry is one T cell receptor (beta chain). Germline lookup yields CDR1 MNHEY and CDR2 SMNVEV (reference sequence). The V gene lost 2 bases and the J gene lost 3 bases, with 5 bases spanning the gap. The CDR3 runs 13 residues. This PCR relied on a set of 60 Vbeta primers and 13 Jbeta primers. Data came from immunoSEQ multiplex PCR; TCRdb stores just in-frame clones and leaves some out. This sample has 100,000 to 140,000 clones, with approximately 76% found just once. The sample originates from a study of cytomegalovirus exposure and HLA in healthy donors. Specimen: PBMCs. This TCR came from a man aged 18 to 29 in good health and CMV-seronegative. The chain couples TRBV27 to TRBJ2-1; no firm D call. The CDR3 loop reads CASSLRGYNEQFF. In DNA form, the CDR3 reads TGTGCCAGCAGTTTACGAGGCTACAATGAGCAGTTCTTC.